What follows are 15 T cell receptor beta chains derived from one specimen sequenced in a study of T cells after yellow fever vaccination. One entry per CDR3 protein, called by TCRdb with MiXCR from the 5' RACE reads. Among about 340,000 distinct CDR3 sequences listed, 7.5% to 9% were seen once. This material consisted of PBMCs, taken on the day of the first yellow fever vaccination. All receptors derive from a man aged 18 to 29 who received the YFV17D yellow fever vaccine.

In its sample, this clonotype was seen a few times. V is TRBV20-1 and J is TRBJ2-3; tentatively, D is TRBD1 or TRBD2 (5 bases each). The CDR3 runs to 12 residues. Germline CDR1 DFQATT, CDR2 SNEGSKA (reference sequence). CDR3 residues: CSSGPVTDTQYF. The CDR3 coding sequence is TGCAGCTCGGGACCCGTCACAGATACGCAGTATTTT.

This chain joins TRBV20-1 and TRBJ2-1; 10 nucleotides align to TRBD2. Germline V gives CDR1 DFQATT, CDR2 SNEGSKA (reference sequence). This CDR3 region has 16 residues. With V trimmed by 0 bases and J by 9 bases, 11 bases remained unmatched. CDR3 sequence: CSARDRLAGFGGEQFF. In nucleotides, the CDR3 is TGCAGTGCTAGAGATCGACTAGCGGGTTTCGGGGGTGAGCAGTTCTTC.

Regarding this clonotype: It may be a read error: a sequence one base away is much more abundant. The rearrangement joins TRBV19 to TRBJ2-2; 9 positions match TRBD1. CDR3 length: 14 residues. From germline, CDR1 is LNHDA and CDR2 SQIVND (reference sequence). The CDR3 reads CARGTGLKTGELLF. In nucleotides, the CDR3 is TGTGCCAGAGGGACAGGGCTTAAGACCGGGGAGCTGCTTTTT.

This clonotype was recorded a few times. The rearrangement joins TRBV28 to TRBJ1-6; the D gene is possibly TRBD1 (6 bases). Germline V CDR1 and CDR2: MDHEN, SYDVKM. V was trimmed by 5 bases and J by 8 bases, leaving 28 bases between them. CDR3 length: 19 amino acids. CDR3 amino acids: CASSPTLSNRDTLYSPLHF. In nucleotides, the CDR3 is TGTGCCAGCAGTCCAACCTTATCGAACCGGGACACTTTATATTCACCCCTCCACTTT.

V usage is TRBV6-5 and J usage is TRBJ1-5, with D unresolved. The CDR3 sequence is 13 residues long. V lost 2 bases to trimming and J lost 6 bases, with 8 bases between them. Germline V gene sequence: CDR1 MNHEY, CDR2 SVGAGI. CDR3 DNA sequence: TGTGCCAGCAGTTACAAGTTCGGTCAGCCCCAGCATTTT. Translation: CASSYKFGQPQHF.

This clonotype appeared a few times. The genes are TRBV9 and TRBJ2-3; 11 positions match TRBD2. The CDR3 loop spans 18 amino acids. From germline, CDR1 is SGDLS and CDR2 YYNGEE. V gave up 4 bases and J gave up 1 base; unmatched junction bases: 11. CDR3 DNA sequence: TGTGCCAGCAGCCCCCGAAGGTCGGGACTAGCGGGCACAGATACGCAGTATTTT. As protein: CASSPRRSGLAGTDTQYF.

The J gene is TRBJ2-3, the V gene TRBV5-1; D is uncertain. The V and J ends lost 0 bases and 5 bases respectively, with 13 bases between them. CDR1 is SGHRS and CDR2 is YFSETQ in the germline V gene. The length of the CDR3 is 15 residues. DNA for the CDR3: TGCGCCAGCAGCTTGGACGGCAACCCTCAAGATACGCAGTATTTT. Its protein product is CASSLDGNPQDTQYF.

This clonotype was detected many times. The gene calls are TRBV20-1 and TRBJ2-2; D may be TRBD1 or TRBD2 (6 bases each). Trimming removed 3 bases at V and 0 bases at J, with 8 bases between. CDR1 and CDR2 (germline): DFQATT, SNEGSKA (reference sequence). CDR3 length: 14 amino acids. The CDR3 is CSARGGPNTGELFF. The CDR3 DNA reads TGCAGTGCTAGGGGGGGCCCGAACACCGGGGAGCTGTTTTTT.

This clonotype has more than one count but fewer than ten. The genes are TRBV7-9 and TRBJ1-3, with D tentatively TRBD1 (6 bases). The CDR3 spans 17 residues. The V gene's germline CDR1 is SEHNR and CDR2 FQNEAQ (reference sequence). Between the trimmed V and J ends, which lost 5 bases and 0 bases, there was a span of 17 bases. CDR3 coding DNA: TGTGCCAGCAGCAAAAATACGGACAGTTACTCTGGAAACACCATATATTTT. This sequence encodes CASSKNTDSYSGNTIYF.

This clonotype was observed many times. V usage is TRBV2 and J usage is TRBJ2-5; D ambiguous. The CDR3 has 13 amino acids. V lost 1 base, J lost 0 bases, and 3 bases lay in between. CDR1 and CDR2 (germline): SNHLY, FYNNEI. CDR3 nucleotides: TGTGCCAGCAGTGAAGTCAACCAAGAGACCCAGTACTTC. This gives the protein CASSEVNQETQYF. The variable domain in full, with the rest retrieved from reference TRBV2 and TRBJ2-5, is EPEVTQTPSHQVTQMGQEVILRCVPISNHLYFYWYRQILGQKVEFLVSFYNNEISEKSEIFDDQFSVERPDGSNFTLKIRSTKLEDSAMYFCASSEVNQETQYFGPGTRLLVL.

This clonotype was counted ten times or more. This chain links TRBV5-1 with TRBJ2-5, with D possibly being TRBD2 (6 bases). Trimming pared 3 bases from V and 2 bases from J, leaving 11 bases between. Germline CDR1 is SGHRS and CDR2 is YFSETQ. This CDR3 comprises 14 residues. In DNA form, the CDR3 reads TGCGCCAGCAGCTGGGGGACTGGGCAAGAGACCCAGTACTTC. The encoded protein is CASSWGTGQETQYF.

This chain joins TRBV20-1 and TRBJ1-5; D gene ambiguous. This CDR3 has 16 amino acids. V lost 5 bases and J lost 3, with 20 bases in between. The germline V gene has CDR1 DFQATT and CDR2 SNEGSKA (reference sequence). The CDR3, as DNA: TGCAGTGCTCGGAGCTACCGGGAAGCCATCAATCAGCCCCAGCATTTT. Translated, it gives CSARSYREAINQPQHF.

This clonotype showed up many times. The V gene is TRBV4-2, the J gene TRBJ2-5; TRBD2 agrees at 10 bases. The CDR3 spans 15 residues. J lost 5 bases, V lost 1 base, and 4 bases had no gene match. Germline V CDR1 and CDR2: LGHNA, YNFKEQ. The CDR3 nucleotides read TGTGCCAGCAGCCAAGTCACTAGCGGGGTGGAGACCCAGTACTTC. The encoded protein is CASSQVTSGVETQYF.

In this sample, this clonotype turned up many times. The chain has TRBV9 and TRBJ2-3; TRBD2 matches at 8 bases. Trimming at V came to 2 bases and at J to 0 bases, leaving 2 bases not matched to a gene. The germline V gene encodes CDR1 SGDLS and CDR2 YYNGEE. This CDR3 has 15 amino acids. The CDR3 sequence: CASSVVAGSTDTQYF. In DNA form, the CDR3 reads TGTGCCAGCAGCGTGGTAGCGGGGAGCACAGATACGCAGTATTTT.

This chain uses TRBV7-9 with TRBJ2-1; 13 nucleotides line up with TRBD2. Germline values: CDR1 SEHNR, CDR2 FQNEAQ (reference sequence). V lost 2 bases, J lost 10 bases, and 2 bases stayed unmatched. CDR3 size: 14 residues. The CDR3 DNA follows: TGTGCCAGCAGCTTATCGACTAGCGGGGGGGAGCAGTTCTTC. It is translated as CASSLSTSGGEQFF.